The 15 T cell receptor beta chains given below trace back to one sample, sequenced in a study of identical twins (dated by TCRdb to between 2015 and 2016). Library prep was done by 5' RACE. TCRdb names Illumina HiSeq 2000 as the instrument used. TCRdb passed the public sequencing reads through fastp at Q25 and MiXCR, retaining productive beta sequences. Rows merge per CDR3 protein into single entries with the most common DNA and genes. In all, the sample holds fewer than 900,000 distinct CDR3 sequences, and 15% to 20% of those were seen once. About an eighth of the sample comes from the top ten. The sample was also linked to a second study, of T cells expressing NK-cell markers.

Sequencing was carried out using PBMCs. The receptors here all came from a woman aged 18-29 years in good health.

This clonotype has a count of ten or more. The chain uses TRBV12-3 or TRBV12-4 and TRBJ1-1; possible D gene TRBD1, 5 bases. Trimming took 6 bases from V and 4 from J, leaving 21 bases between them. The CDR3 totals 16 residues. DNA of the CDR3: TGTGCCAGCAGCGACTTCGGGGGGGTCGGGGGCACTGAAGCTTTCTTT. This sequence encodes CASSDFGGVGGTEAFF.

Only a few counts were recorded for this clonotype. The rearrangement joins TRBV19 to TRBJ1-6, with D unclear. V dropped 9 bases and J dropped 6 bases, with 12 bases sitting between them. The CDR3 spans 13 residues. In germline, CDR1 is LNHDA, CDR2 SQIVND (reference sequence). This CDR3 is CASRTALNSPLHF. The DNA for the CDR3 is TGTGCCAGCCGGACCGCTCTTAATTCACCCCTCCACTTT. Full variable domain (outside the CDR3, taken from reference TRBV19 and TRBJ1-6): DGGITQSPKYLFRKEGQNVTLSCEQNLNHDAMYWYRQDPGQGLRLIYYSQIVNDFQKGDIAEGYSVSREKKESFPLTVTSAQKNPTAFYLCASRTALNSPLHFGNGTRLTVT.

CDR3: CSVEDGRAYEQYF. CDR3 nucleotide sequence: TGCAGCGTTGAAGACGGCAGGGCCTACGAGCAGTACTTC. The chain recombines TRBV29-1 with TRBJ2-7; D may be TRBD1 (5 bases). The CDR3 extends over 13 amino acids. In germline, CDR1 is SQVTM, CDR2 ANQGSEA. Trimming removed 0 bases at V and 2 bases at J, with 8 bases between.

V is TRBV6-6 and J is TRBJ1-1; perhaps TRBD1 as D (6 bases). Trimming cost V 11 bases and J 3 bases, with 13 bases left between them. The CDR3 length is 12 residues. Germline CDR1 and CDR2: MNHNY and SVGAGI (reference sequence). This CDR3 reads CAVKEGDTEAFF. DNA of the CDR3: TGTGCCGTCAAGGAGGGGGACACTGAAGCTTTCTTT.

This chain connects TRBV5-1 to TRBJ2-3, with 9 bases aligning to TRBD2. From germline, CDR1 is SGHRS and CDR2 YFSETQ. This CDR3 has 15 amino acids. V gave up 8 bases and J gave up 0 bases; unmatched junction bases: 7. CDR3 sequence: CASTSSGASTDTQYF. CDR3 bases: TGCGCCAGTACCTCTAGCGGGGCTAGCACAGATACGCAGTATTTT.

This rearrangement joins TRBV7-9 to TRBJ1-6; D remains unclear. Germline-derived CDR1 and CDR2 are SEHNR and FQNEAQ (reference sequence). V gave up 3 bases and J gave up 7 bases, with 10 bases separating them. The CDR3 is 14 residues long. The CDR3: CASSFDVRNSPLHF. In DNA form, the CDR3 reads TGTGCCAGCAGCTTTGATGTCCGGAATTCACCCCTCCACTTT.

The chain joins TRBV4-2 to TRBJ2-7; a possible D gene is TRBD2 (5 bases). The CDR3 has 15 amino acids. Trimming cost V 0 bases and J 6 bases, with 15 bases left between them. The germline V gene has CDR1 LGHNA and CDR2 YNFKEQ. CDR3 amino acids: CASSQDRLGSAEQYF. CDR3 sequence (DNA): TGTGCCAGCAGCCAAGATCGTCTGGGGAGCGCCGAGCAGTACTTC.

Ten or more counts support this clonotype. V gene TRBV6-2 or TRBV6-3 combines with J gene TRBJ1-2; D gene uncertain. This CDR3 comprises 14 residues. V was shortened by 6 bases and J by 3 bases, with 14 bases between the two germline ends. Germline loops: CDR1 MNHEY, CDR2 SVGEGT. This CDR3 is CASRASGSDYGYTF. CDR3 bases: TGTGCCAGCAGGGCGTCTGGGAGCGACTATGGCTACACCTTC.

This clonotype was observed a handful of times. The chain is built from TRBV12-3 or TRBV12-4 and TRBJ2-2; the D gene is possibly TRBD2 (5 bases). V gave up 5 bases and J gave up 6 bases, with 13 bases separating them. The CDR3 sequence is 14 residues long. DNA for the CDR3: TGTGCCAGCAGTCTCCGCCGGGGAGCCGGGGAGCTGTTTTTT. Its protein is CASSLRRGAGELFF.

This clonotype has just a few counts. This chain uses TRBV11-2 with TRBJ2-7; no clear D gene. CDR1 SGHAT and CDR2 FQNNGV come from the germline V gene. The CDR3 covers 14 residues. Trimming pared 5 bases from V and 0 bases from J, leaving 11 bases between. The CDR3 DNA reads TGTGCCAGCAGCCAAGCTTACGGCTCCTACGAGCAGTACTTC. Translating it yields CASSQAYGSYEQYF.

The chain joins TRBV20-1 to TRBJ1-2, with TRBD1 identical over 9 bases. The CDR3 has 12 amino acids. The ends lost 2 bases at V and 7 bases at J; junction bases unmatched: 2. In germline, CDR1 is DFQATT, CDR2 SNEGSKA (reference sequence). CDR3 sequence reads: CSARNRGLGYTF. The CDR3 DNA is TGCAGTGCTAGAAACAGGGGGCTTGGCTACACCTTC.

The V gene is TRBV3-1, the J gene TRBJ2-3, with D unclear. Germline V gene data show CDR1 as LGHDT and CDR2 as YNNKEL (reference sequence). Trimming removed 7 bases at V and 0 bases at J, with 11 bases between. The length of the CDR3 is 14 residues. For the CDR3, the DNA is TGTGCCAGCACCTCGAGACATAGCACAGATACGCAGTATTTT. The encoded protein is CASTSRHSTDTQYF.

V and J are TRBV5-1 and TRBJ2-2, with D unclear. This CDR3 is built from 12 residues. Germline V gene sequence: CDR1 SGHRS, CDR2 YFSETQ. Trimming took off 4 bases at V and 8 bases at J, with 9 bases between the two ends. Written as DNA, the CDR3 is TGCGCCAGCAGCAATTATAGGGGGGAGCTGTTTTTT. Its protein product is CASSNYRGELFF.

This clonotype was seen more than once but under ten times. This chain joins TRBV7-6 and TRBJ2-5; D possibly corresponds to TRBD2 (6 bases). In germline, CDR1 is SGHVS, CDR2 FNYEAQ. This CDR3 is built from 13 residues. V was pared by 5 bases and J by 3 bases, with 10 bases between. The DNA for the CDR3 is TGTGCCAGCAGCCGGGGACTCAAAGAGACCCAGTACTTC. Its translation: CASSRGLKETQYF. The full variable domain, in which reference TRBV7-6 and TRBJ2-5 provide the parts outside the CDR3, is GAGVSQSPRYKVTKRGQDVALRCDPISGHVSLYWYRQALGQGPEFLTYFNYEAQQDKSGLPNDRFSAERPEGSISTLTIQRTEQRDSAMYRCASSRGLKETQYFGPGTRLLVL.

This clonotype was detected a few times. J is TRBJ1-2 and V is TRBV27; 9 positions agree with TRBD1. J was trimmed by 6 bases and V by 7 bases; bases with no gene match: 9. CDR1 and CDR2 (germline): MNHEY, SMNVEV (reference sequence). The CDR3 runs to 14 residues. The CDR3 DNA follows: TGTGCCAGCAACAGTGGACAGGGGTCTGATGGCTACACCTTC. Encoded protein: CASNSGQGSDGYTF.